This T cell receptor (beta chain) comes out of a study of T cell repertoires in ileal Crohn's disease. The J segment lost 5 bases and the V segment lost 3 bases, leaving 8 bases of the junction unmatched. Per the germline V gene, CDR1 is WSHSY and CDR2 is SAAADI. The CDR3 runs 16 residues. Data came from immunoSEQ multiplex PCR; TCRdb stores just in-frame clones and leaves some out. This table holds around 2,000 clones, over 80% found once. Time point given: proximal margin of the surgical specimen (macroscopically non-inflamed). Input material: ileal tissue. This clonotype originated in an adult with Crohn's disease. The chain has TRBV10-2 and TRBJ2-1; 9 nucleotides match TRBD2. The CDR3 DNA is TGCGCCAGCAGTGATTTGTTAGCGGGGGCCCACAATGAGCAGTTCTTC. Encoded protein: CASSDLLAGAHNEQFF.